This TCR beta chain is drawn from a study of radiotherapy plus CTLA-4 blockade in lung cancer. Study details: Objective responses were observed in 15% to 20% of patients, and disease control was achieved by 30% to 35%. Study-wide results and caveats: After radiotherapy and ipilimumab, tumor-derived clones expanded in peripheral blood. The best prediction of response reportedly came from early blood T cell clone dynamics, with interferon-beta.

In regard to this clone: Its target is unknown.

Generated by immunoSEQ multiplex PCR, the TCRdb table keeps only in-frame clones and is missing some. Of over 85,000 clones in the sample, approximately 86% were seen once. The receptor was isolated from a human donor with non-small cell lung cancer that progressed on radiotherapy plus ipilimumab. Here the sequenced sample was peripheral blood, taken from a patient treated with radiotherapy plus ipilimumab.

The CDR3, as DNA: TGTGCCAGCAGTTATTCCGGGACTTATGAGCAGTTCTTC. This gives the protein CASSYSGTYEQFF. V and J are TRBV6-6 and TRBJ2-1, with D perhaps TRBD2 (6 bases). CDR1 is MNHNY, CDR2 SVGAGI, per germline (reference sequence). The CDR3 is 13 residues long. Trimming removed 3 bases from V and 8 bases from J, with 11 bases in between.